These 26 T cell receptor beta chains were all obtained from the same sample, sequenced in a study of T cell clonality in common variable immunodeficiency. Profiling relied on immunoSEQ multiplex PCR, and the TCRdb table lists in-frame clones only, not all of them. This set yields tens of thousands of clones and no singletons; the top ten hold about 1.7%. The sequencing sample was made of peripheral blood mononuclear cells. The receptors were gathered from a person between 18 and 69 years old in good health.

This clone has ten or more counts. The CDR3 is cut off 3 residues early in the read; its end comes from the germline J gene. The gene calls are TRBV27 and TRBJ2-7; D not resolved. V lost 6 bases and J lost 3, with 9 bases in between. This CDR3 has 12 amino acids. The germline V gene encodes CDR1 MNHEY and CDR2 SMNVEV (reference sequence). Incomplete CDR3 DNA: TGTGCCAGCAGCGGCCGCGGCTACGAG. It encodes CASSGRGYE. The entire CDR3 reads CASSGRGYEQYF.

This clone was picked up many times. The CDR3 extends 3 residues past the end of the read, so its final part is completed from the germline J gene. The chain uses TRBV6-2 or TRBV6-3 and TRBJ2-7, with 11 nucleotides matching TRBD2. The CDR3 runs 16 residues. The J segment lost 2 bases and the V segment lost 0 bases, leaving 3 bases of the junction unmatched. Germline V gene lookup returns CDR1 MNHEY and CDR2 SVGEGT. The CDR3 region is CASSYSISGGAYEQYF. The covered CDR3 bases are TGTGCCAGCAGTTACTCGATTAGCGGGGGGGCCTACGAG.

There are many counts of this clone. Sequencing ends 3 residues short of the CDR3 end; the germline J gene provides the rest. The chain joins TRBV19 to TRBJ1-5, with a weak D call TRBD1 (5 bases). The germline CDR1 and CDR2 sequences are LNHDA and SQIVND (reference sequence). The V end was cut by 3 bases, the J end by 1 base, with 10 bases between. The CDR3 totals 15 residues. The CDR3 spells CASSISGWSNQPQHF. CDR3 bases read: TGTGCCAGTAGTATTTCAGGGTGGAGCAATCAGCCC.

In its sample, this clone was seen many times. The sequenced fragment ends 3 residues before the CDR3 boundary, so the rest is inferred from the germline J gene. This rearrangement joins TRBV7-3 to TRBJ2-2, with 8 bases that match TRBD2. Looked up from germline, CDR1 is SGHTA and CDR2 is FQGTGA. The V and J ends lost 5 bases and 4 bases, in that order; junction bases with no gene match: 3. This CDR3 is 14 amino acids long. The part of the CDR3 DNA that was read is TGTGCCAGCAGCGACGGGACTAGCACCGGGGAG. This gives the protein CASSDGTSTGE. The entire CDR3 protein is CASSDGTSTGELFF.

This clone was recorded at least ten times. Here the CDR3 reads CATSSKGQGFSSYNSPLHF. The sequenced part of the CDR3 DNA is TGTGCCACCAGCTCGAAGGGACAGGGGTTTAGCTCCTATAATTCACCC. The chain joins TRBV15 to TRBJ1-6; 10 bases agree with TRBD1. Coverage ceases 3 residues before the CDR3 finishes, and the germline J gene fills in the end. CDR1 is LNHNV and CDR2 is YYDKDF in the germline V gene (reference sequence). V shed 5 bases, J shed 0 bases, and the junction held 10 bases outside the gene matches. The CDR3 runs 19 residues.

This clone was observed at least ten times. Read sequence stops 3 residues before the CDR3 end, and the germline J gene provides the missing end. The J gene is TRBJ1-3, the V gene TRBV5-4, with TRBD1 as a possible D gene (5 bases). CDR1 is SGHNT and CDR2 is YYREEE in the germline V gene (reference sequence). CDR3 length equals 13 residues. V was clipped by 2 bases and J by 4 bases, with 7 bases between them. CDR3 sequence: CASSFGGGNTIYF. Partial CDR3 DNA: TGTGCCAGCAGCTTCGGGGGAGGAAACACC.

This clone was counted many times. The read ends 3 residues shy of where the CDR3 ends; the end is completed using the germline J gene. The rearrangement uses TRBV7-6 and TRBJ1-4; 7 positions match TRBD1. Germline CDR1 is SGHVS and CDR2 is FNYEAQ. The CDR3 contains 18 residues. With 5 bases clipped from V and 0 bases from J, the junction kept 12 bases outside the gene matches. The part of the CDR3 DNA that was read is TGTGCCAGCAGCCTGAAGACCAGGGGGGCTGCAACTAATGAAAAA. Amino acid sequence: CASSLKTRGAATNEK. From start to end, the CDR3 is CASSLKTRGAATNEKLFF.

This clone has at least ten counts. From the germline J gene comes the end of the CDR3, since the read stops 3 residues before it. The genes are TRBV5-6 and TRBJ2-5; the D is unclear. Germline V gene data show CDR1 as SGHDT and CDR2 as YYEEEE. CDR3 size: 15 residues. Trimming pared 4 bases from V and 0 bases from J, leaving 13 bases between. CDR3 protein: CASSISLLYQETQYF. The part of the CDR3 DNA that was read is TGTGCCAGCAGCATCAGTCTCCTGTACCAAGAGACC.

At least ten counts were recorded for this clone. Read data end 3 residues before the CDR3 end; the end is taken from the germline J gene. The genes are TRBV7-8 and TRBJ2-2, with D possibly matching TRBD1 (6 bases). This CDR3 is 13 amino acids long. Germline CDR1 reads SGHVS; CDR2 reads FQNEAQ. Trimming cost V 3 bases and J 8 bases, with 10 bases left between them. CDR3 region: CASSFAGAGELFF. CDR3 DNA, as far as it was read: TGTGCCAGCAGCTTCGCAGGGGCGGGGGAG.

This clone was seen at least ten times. The CDR3 sequence is CASSRQNTGELFF. CDR3 DNA (partial): TGTGCCAGCAGCCGACAGAATACCGGGGAG. This rearrangement joins TRBV14 to TRBJ2-2; a weak D match, TRBD1 (5 bases). The read stops 3 residues short of the end of the CDR3; the missing end is completed from the germline J gene. The CDR3 is 13 amino acids. Germline CDR1 is SGHDN and CDR2 is FVKESK. V lost 4 bases and J 5 bases, leaving 8 bases between the germline ends.

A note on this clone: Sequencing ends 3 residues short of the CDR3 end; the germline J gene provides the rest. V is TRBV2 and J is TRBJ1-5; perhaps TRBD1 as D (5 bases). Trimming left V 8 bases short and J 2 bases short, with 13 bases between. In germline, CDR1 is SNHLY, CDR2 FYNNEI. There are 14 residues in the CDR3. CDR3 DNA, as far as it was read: TGTGCCAGCGCCACAGGCTTTGGCAATCAGCCC. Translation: CASATGFGNQP. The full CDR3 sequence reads CASATGFGNQPQHF.

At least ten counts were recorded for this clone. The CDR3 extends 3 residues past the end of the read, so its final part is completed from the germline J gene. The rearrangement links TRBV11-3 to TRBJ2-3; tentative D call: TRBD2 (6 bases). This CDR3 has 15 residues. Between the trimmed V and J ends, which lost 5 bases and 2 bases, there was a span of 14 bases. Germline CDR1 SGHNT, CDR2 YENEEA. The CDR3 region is CASSPGGNPTDTQYF. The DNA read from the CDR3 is TGTGCCAGCAGCCCCGGGGGAAACCCCACAGATACG.

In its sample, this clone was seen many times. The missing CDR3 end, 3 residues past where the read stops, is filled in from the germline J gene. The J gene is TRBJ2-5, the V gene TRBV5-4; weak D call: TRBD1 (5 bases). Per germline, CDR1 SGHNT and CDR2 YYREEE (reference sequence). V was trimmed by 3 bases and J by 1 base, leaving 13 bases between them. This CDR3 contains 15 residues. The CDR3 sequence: CASSWSRGFQETQYF. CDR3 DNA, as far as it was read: TGTGCCAGCAGCTGGTCAAGGGGCTTCCAAGAGACC.

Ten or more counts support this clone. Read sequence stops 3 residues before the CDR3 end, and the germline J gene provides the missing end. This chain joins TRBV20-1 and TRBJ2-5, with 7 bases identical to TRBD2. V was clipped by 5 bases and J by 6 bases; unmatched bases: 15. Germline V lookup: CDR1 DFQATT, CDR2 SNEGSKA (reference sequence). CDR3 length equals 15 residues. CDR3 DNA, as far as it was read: TGCAGTGCTCTTGGACTAGACCATTCGACGAAGACC. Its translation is CSALGLDHSTKT. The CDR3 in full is CSALGLDHSTKTQYF.

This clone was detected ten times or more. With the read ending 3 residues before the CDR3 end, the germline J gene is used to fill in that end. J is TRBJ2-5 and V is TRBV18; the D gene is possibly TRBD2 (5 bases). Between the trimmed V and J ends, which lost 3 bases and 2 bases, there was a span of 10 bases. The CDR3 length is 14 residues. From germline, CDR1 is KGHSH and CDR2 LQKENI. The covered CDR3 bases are TGTGCCAGCTCACCCGTACTAGGACAAGAGACC. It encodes CASSPVLGQET. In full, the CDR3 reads CASSPVLGQETQYF.

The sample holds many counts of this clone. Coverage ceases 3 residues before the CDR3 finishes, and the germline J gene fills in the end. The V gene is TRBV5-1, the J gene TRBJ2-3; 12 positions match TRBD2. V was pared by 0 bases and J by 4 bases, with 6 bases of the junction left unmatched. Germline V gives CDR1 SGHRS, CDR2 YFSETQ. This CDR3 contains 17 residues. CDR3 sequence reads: CASSLGLLAGGADTQYF. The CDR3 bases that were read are TGCGCCAGCAGCTTGGGATTACTAGCGGGAGGTGCAGATACG.

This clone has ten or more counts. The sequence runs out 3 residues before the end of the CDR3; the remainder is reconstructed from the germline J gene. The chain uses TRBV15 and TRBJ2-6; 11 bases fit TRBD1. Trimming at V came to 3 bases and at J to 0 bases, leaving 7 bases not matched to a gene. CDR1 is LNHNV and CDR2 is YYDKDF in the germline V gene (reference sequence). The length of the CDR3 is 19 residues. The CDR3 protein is CATSSGRTGGFSGANVLTF. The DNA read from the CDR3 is TGTGCCACCAGCAGCGGGAGGACAGGGGGCTTCTCTGGGGCCAACGTC.

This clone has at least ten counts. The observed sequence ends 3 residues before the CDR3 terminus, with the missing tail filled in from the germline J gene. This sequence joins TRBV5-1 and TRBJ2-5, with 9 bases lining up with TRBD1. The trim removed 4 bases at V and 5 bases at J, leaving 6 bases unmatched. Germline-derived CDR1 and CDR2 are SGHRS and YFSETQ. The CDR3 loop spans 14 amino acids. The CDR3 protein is CASSPQGAEETQYF. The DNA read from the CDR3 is TGCGCCAGCAGCCCACAGGGGGCGGAGGAGACC.

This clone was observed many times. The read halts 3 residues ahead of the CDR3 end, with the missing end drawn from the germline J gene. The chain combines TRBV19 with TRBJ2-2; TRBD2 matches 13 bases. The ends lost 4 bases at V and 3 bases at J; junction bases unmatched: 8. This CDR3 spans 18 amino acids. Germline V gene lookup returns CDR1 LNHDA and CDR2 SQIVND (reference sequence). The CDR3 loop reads CASSNPGLAGSDTGELFF. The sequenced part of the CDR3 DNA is TGTGCCAGTAGTAACCCGGGACTAGCGGGATCGGACACCGGGGAG.

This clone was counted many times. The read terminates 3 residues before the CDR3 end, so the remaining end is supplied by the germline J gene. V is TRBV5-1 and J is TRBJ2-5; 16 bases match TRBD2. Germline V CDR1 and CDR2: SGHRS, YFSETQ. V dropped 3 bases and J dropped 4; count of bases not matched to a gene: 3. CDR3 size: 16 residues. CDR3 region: CASSSGTSGRVETQYF. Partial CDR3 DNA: TGCGCCAGCAGCTCAGGGACTAGCGGGAGGGTAGAGACC.

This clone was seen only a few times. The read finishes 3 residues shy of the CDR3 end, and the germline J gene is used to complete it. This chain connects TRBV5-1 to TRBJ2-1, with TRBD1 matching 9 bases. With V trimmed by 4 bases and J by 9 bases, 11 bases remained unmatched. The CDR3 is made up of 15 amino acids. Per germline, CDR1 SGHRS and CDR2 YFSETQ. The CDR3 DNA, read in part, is TGCGCCAGCAGCCCCGCCGGGACAGGGTCGGTTGAG. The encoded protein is CASSPAGTGSVE. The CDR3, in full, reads CASSPAGTGSVEQFF.

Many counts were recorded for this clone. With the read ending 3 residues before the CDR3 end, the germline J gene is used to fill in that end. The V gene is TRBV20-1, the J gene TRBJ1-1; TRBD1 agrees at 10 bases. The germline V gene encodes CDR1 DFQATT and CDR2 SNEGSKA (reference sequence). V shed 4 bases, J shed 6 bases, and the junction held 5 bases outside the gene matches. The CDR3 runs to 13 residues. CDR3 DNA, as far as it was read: TGCAGTGCTATGGGACAGGGGTACGCTGAA. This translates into CSAMGQGYAE. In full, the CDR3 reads CSAMGQGYAEAFF.

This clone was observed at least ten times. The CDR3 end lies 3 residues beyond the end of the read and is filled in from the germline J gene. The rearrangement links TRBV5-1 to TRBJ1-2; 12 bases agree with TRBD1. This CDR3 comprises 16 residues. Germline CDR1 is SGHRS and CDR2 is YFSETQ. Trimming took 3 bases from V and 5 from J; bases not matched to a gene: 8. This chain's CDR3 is CASSSGTGGLGYGYTF. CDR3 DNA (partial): TGCGCCAGCAGCTCCGGGACAGGGGGCCTCGGGTATGGC.

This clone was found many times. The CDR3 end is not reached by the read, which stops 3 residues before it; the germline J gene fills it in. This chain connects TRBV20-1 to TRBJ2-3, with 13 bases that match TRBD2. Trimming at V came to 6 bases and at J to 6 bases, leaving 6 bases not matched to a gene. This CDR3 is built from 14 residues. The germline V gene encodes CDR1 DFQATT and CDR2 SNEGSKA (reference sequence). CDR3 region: CSARTSGSSDTQYF. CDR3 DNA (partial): TGCAGTGCCAGGACTAGCGGGAGTAGTGATACG.

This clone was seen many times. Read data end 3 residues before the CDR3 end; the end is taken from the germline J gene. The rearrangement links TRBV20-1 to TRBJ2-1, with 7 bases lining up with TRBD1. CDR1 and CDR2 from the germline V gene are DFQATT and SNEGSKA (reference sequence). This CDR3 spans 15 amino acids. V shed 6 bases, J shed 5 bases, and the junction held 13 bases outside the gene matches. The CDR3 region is CSATDRVSFNNEQFF. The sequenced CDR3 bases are TGCAGTGCAACAGACAGGGTTTCGTTTAACAATGAG.

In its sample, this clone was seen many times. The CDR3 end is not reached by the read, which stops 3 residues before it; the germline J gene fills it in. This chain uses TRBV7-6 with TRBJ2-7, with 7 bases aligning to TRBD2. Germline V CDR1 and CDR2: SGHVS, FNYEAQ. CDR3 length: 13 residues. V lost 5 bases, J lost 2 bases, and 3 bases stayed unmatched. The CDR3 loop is CASSPRGAYEQYF. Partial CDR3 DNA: TGTGCCAGCAGCCCCCGGGGGGCCTACGAG.